Shown below are 9 T cell receptor beta chains from a single sample sequenced in a study of T cell responses to AZD1222 COVID-19 vaccine. Repertoires were generated with immunoSEQ multiplex PCR, while TCRdb's copy carries only in-frame clones and drops some. The table has about 85,000 clones, around 85% seen once. The source material was peripheral blood, sampled 28 days after the second AZD1222 dose. All receptors come from an adult who received the AZD1222 COVID-19 vaccine.

The chain employs TRBV7-9 and TRBJ2-3; D call uncertain. The germline V and J ends were trimmed by 5 bases and 6 bases, with 12 bases remaining between them. CDR1 and CDR2 (germline): SEHNR, FQNEAQ (reference sequence). The CDR3 spans 13 residues. DNA for the CDR3: TGTGCCAGCAGCCTAGACCAGCCTGATACGCAGTATTTT. This codes for CASSLDQPDTQYF. Together with reference TRBV7-9 and TRBJ2-3, the CDR3 gives the full variable domain: DTGVSQNPRHKITKRGQNVTFRCDPISEHNRLYWYRQTLGQGPEFLTYFQNEAQLEKSRLLSDRFSAERPKGSFSTLEIQRTEQGDSAMYLCASSLDQPDTQYFGPGTRLTVL.

The chain is built from TRBV27 and TRBJ1-2; a possible D gene is TRBD1 (5 bases). In germline, CDR1 is MNHEY, CDR2 SMNVEV (reference sequence). The CDR3 extends over 11 amino acids. V lost 6 bases and J lost 5, with 7 bases in between. The CDR3: CASSPGYGYTF. The CDR3 nucleotides are TGTGCCAGCAGCCCAGGGTATGGCTACACCTTC.

The count of this clone is one. The V and J genes are TRBV5-4 and TRBJ1-1; 11 bases align to TRBD1. CDR3 length equals 14 residues. J was trimmed by 4 bases and V by 2 bases; bases with no gene match: 1. Germline V gene lookup returns CDR1 SGHNT and CDR2 YYREEE (reference sequence). CDR3 nucleotide sequence: TGTGCCAGCAGCTTAGGGACAGGGGGCACTGAAGCTTTCTTT. Amino acid sequence: CASSLGTGGTEAFF.

The chain employs TRBV7-2 and TRBJ2-1; 7 bases fit TRBD2. The germline gives CDR1 SGHTA, CDR2 FQGNSA. The V and J ends lost 5 bases and 7 bases, in that order; junction bases with no gene match: 20. The CDR3 runs 18 residues. The CDR3 here is CASSLTPLAWSDGNEQFF. The CDR3 DNA reads as TGTGCCAGCAGCCTCACCCCACTAGCGTGGTCCGATGGTAATGAGCAGTTCTTC.

The V and J genes are TRBV7-2 and TRBJ2-1, with D unclear. The CDR3 is made up of 14 amino acids. V was cut by 6 bases and J by 7 bases, with 16 bases left in between. Germline lookup yields CDR1 SGHTA and CDR2 FQGNSA. The CDR3 DNA is TGTGCCAGCAGTTTTACCCAGACTGGTAATGAGCAGTTCTTC. This encodes CASSFTQTGNEQFF.

This clone was counted many times. The same CDR3 is also encoded by other DNA sequences in this sample. The V call is TRBV5-1, the J call TRBJ1-3; no clear D gene. V lost 0 bases to trimming and J lost 0 bases, with 7 bases between them. The germline gives CDR1 SGHRS, CDR2 YFSETQ. CDR3 length: 15 amino acids. Here the CDR3 DNA reads TGCGCCAGCAGCTTGGCGTCGAGCTCTGGAAACACCATATATTTT. It codes for CASSLASSSGNTIYF.

The gene calls are TRBV6-2 or TRBV6-3 and TRBJ2-7; D gene unclear. V lost 0 bases, J lost 3 bases, and 9 bases lay in between. Per germline, CDR1 MNHEY and CDR2 SVGEGT. The CDR3 sequence is 14 residues long. Written as DNA, the CDR3 is TGTGCCAGCAGTTACTCTAACCTTATCTACGAGCAGTACTTC. Its protein is CASSYSNLIYEQYF.

The V gene is TRBV18, the J gene TRBJ1-2; D is unclear. The CDR3 sequence is 13 residues long. Trimming took off 1 base at V and 8 bases at J, with 11 bases between the two ends. The germline V gene encodes CDR1 KGHSH and CDR2 LQKENI. CDR3 sequence: CASSPLGGEGYTF. The CDR3 nucleotides are TGTGCCAGCTCACCACTGGGTGGGGAAGGCTACACCTTC.

This clone was found a few times. This chain links TRBV7-8 with TRBJ1-2, with 9 bases lining up with TRBD1. CDR1 is SGHVS and CDR2 is FQNEAQ in the germline V gene. Germline trimming cut 4 bases from V and 12 bases from J; bases unmatched to any gene: 15. This CDR3 has 15 amino acids. CDR3 nucleotides: TGTGCCAGCAGCTCTCGCCGAAACAGGGGGCCCGTCGACACCTTC. Translating it yields CASSSRRNRGPVDTF.